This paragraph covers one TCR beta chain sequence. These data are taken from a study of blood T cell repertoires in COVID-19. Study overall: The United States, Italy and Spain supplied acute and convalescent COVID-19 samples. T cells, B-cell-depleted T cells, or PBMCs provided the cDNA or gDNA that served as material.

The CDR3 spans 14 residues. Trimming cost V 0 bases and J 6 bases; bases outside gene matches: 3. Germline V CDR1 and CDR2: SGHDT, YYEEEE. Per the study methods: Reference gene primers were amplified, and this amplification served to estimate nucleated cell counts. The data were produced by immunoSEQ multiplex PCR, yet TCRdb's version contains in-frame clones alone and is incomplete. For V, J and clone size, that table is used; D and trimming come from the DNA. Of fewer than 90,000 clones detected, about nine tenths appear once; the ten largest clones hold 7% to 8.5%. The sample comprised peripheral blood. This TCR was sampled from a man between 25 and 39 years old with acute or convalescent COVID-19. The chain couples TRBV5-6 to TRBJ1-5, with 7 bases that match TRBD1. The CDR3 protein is CASSLGSGGQPQHF. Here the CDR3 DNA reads TGTGCCAGCAGCTTGGGGTCAGGGGGTCAGCCCCAGCATTTT.